This T cell receptor (beta chain) comes out of a study of CD8 T cells in ankylosing spondylitis. Findings and limits, study-wide: Clones linked with disease were CD8+ and fairly uncommon in the peripheral blood. Reportedly, significant enrichment of disease-linked clones occurred in matched ankylosing spondylitis synovial fluid.

The V and J ends lost 0 bases and 3 bases respectively, with 7 bases between them. The germline CDR1 and CDR2 sequences are SGHKS and YYEKEE (reference sequence). The length of the CDR3 is 13 residues. This clonotype was counted many times. What it binds is unknown. As the method for making TCR beta libraries, quantitative 5'-RACE with molecular barcodes was used. TCRdb reanalysed the 5' RACE reads using MiXCR and keeps one entry per CDR3 protein. The data show 150,000 to 200,000 distinct CDR3 sequences, under 14% seen once. V and J are TRBV5-5 and TRBJ2-7; D unresolved. Material: blood, either unsorted or a sorted T cell fraction (not recorded which). The clonotype was recovered from a male donor with ankylosing spondylitis or in good health (not recorded which). The CDR3 protein is CASSLGLLYEQYF. DNA for the CDR3: TGTGCCAGCAGCTTGGGATTACTCTACGAGCAGTACTTC.